The rows below give T cell receptor beta chains drawn from one sample of a study of OX40 agonist ivuxolimab in advanced cancers. Sequencing was performed with immunoSEQ multiplex PCR; in TCRdb, only in-frame clones are kept and a portion is missing. The data hold around 55,000 clones, with 89% observed a single time. Sequences were derived from CD4+ or CD8+ T cells sorted from blood, sampled in a trial of the OX40 agonist ivuxolimab. These receptors all stem from an adult with an advanced solid tumor such as melanoma, head and neck, liver or kidney cancer. CDR3s include the opening cysteine and the closing phenylalanine or tryptophan. A D gene is named only where the DNA matches it firmly. Only part of the rows carry a size: once, few, many, or a class if the clone is expanded.

clone_size j_call v_call d_call cdr3_nt cdr3_aa
. TRBJ2-1 TRBV6-5 . TGTGCCAGCAGTCCCGGGGGGCCAAATGAGCAGTTCTTC CASSPGGPNEQFF
. TRBJ1-1 TRBV18 . TGTGCCAGCTCACCAGGGGGATTGAACACTGAAGCTTTCTTT CASSPGGLNTEAFF
. TRBJ2-7 TRBV28 . TGTGCCAGCAGCCTTGCGGTGAAAGGCGAGCAGTACTTC CASSLAVKGEQYF
. TRBJ2-7 TRBV6-1 TRBD1 TGTGCCAGCAGTGAACGGACAGGGGGCGGAAACGAGCAGTACTTC CASSERTGGGNEQYF
. TRBJ2-2 TRBV27 TRBD2 TGTGCCAGCACCACCTTATTTAGCGGGAGTCAGGTCACCGGGGAGCTGTTTTTT CASTTLFSGSQVTGELFF
. TRBJ1-1 TRBV5-6 . TGTGCCAGCAGCTTTAGACAGGACGCCACTGAAGCTTTCTTT CASSFRQDATEAFF
. TRBJ2-1 TRBV7-9 . TGTGCCAGCAGCCTTAGTCACAATGAGCAGTTCTTC CASSLSHNEQFF
. TRBJ2-3 TRBV11-2 . TGTGCCAGCAGCTTCGGAGCGGCTACGGGAGATACGCAGTATTTT CASSFGAATGDTQYF
. TRBJ2-3 TRBV4-3 TRBD2 TGCGCCAGCAGCCATGATGGGACGGGAGGTACGCAGTATTTT CASSHDGTGGTQYF
. TRBJ1-1 TRBV6-1 . TGTGCCAGCAGTGAAGCACGGACGGGCCCAGCTTTCTTT CASSEARTGPAFF
. TRBJ1-2 TRBV5-6 TRBD1 TGTGCCAGCAGCCAATACAGGGGGTATGGCTACACCTTC CASSQYRGYGYTF
. TRBJ2-1 TRBV6-1 . TGTGCCAGCAGTGAAGGTCTAGGGGGGGGTTTGGAGTTCTTC CASSEGLGGGLEFF
. TRBJ1-5 TRBV9 . TGTGCCAGCAGCCCCGGTGGGGGATCAGGCAATCAGCCCCAGCATTTT CASSPGGGSGNQPQHF
few TRBJ2-3 TRBV4-3 . TGCGCCAGCAGCCAAGATAGCGACCCAGCAGATACGCAGTATTTT CASSQDSDPADTQYF
once TRBJ1-1 TRBV30 . TGTGCCTGGGTGAAGGGAACTGAAGCTTTCTTT CAWVKGTEAFF
medium-sized TRBJ1-5 TRBV6-6 . TGTGCCAGCAGTTACTCGACAGATCAGCCCCAGCATTTT CASSYSTDQPQHF
. TRBJ2-7 TRBV28 . TGTGCCAGCAGTTTAGAGGGGAACGGCTACGAGCAGTACTTC CASSLEGNGYEQYF
once TRBJ1-1 TRBV5-6 . TGTGCCAGCAGCTTGGTCCAGGGAGGGAGGACTGAAGCTTTCTTT CASSLVQGGRTEAFF
. TRBJ1-1 TRBV6-6 . TGTGCCAGCTTAGAGTACCCTGAAGCTTTCTTT CASLEYPEAFF
. TRBJ2-2 TRBV4-2 . TGTGCCAGCAGCCAAGGACTAGACACCGGGGAGCTGTTTTTT CASSQGLDTGELFF
. TRBJ2-1 TRBV7-9 . TGTGCCAGCAGCTTAAGGCAGGATGAGCAGTTCTTC CASSLRQDEQFF
. TRBJ1-5 TRBV19 TRBD1 TGTGCCAGTAGTTTCCGACAGGGATATAGCAATCAGCCCCAGCATTTT CASSFRQGYSNQPQHF
. TRBJ2-4 TRBV5-6 TRBD1 TGTGCCAGCAGCCCAACCCCCCACCCGGGACAGAAAGCCAAAAACATTCAGTACTTC CASSPTPHPGQKAKNIQYF
. TRBJ2-1 TRBV7-8 TRBD2 TGTGCCAGCAGCTTAGTCGTGACTAGCGGGAGGGAAGAGCAGTTCTTC CASSLVVTSGREEQFF
. TRBJ2-7 TRBV5-6 . TGTGCCAGCAGCTTGCGGGCCGCGGAGCAGTACTTC CASSLRAAEQYF
. TRBJ2-2 TRBV7-8 TRBD2 TGTGCCAGCAGCAGCTACCCTAGCGGGAGTTACACCGGGGAGCTGTTTTTT CASSSYPSGSYTGELFF
. TRBJ2-5 TRBV7-9 . TGTGCCAGCAGCCTAGACTTGGGACGAAGAGAGACCCAGTACTTC CASSLDLGRRETQYF
. TRBJ2-3 TRBV4-1 . TGCGCCAGCAGCCAAGGGGGGGATACGCAGTATTTT CASSQGGDTQYF
. TRBJ2-1 TRBV7-3 . TGTGCCAGCAGTCAAAATCGGTATGAGCAGTTCTTC CASSQNRYEQFF
. TRBJ1-1 TRBV7-9 . TGTGCCAGCAGCCATGGGAGGTCAGAAGCTTTCTTT CASSHGRSEAFF
. TRBJ2-1 TRBV4-1 . TGCGCCAGCAGCCACGGACTAAGTATAAATGAGCAGTTCTTC CASSHGLSINEQFF
. TRBJ2-1 TRBV28 TRBD1 TGTGCCAGCACCTTAAACCACCCGGGACAGGGTACCTACAATGAGCAGTTCTTC CASTLNHPGQGTYNEQFF
. TRBJ2-5 TRBV9 TRBD1 TGTGCCAGCAGCCTTGGACAGGGAATTGAAGAGACCCAGTACTTC CASSLGQGIEETQYF
. TRBJ2-7 TRBV28 . TGTGCCAGCACCTTTAGCCGGGAGTCCTACGAGCAGTACTTC CASTFSRESYEQYF
. TRBJ1-5 TRBV19 TRBD1 TGTGCCAGTAGTATATCCCCAGGGGGCGGGGGCAATCAGCCCCAGCATTTT CASSISPGGGGNQPQHF
. TRBJ2-1 TRBV7-9 . TGTGCCAGCAGCTTACGGACTGACAATGAGCAGTTCTTC CASSLRTDNEQFF
. TRBJ2-1 TRBV6-5 . TGTGCCAGCAGTCCACTAAGCGCGGTCTACAATGAGCAGTTCTTC CASSPLSAVYNEQFF
. TRBJ1-5 TRBV7-6 . TGTGCCAGCAGCTTAGCACTGGGCCAGCCCCAGCATTTT CASSLALGQPQHF
large TRBJ1-4 TRBV9 . TGTGCCAGCAGCGCTAGGGGGGCAGCTAATGAAAAACTGTTTTTT CASSARGAANEKLFF
. TRBJ2-1 TRBV4-1 . TGCGCCAGCAGCCCTGCTTTGGGTCAAGCCTACAATGAGCAGTTCTTC CASSPALGQAYNEQFF
. TRBJ2-1 TRBV29-1 . TGCAGCGTTGCTGAGGGTTCCTACAATGAGCAGTTCTTC CSVAEGSYNEQFF
. TRBJ1-2 TRBV7-9 TRBD1 TGTGCCAGCAGCTCTTCCGGGACAGGGGTATATGGCTACACCTTC CASSSSGTGVYGYTF
. TRBJ2-1 TRBV10-3 . TGTGCCATCAGTGAGGAGAACCTATACAATGAGCAGTTCTTC CAISEENLYNEQFF
. TRBJ1-4 TRBV7-2 . TGTGCCAGCAGCTTAGGGCCCCCTACAACTAATGAAAAACTGTTTTTT CASSLGPPTTNEKLFF
. TRBJ2-3 TRBV9 . TGTGCCAGCAGCGTGGACCCGGGCCACACAGATACGCAGTATTTT CASSVDPGHTDTQYF
. TRBJ1-5 TRBV5-1 TRBD1 TGCGCCAGCAGCGAGGGACAGGGGATGCAGCCCCAGCATTTT CASSEGQGMQPQHF
. TRBJ2-3 TRBV2 . TGTGCCAGCAGGGGGGCAGTAGGCACAGATACGCAGTATTTT CASRGAVGTDTQYF
. TRBJ2-1 TRBV27 . TGTGCCAGCAGTTTCCCGAGTGGTGAGCAGTTCTTC CASSFPSGEQFF
. TRBJ2-3 TRBV13 TRBD2 TGTGCCAGCAGCTTAGATGCGGGAGGGCCCACAGATACGCAGTATTTT CASSLDAGGPTDTQYF
. TRBJ1-2 TRBV7-9 . TGTGCCAGCAGCTTGGCGGACCGGTCTTTCTATGGCTACACCTTC CASSLADRSFYGYTF
. TRBJ2-1 TRBV7-8 TRBD2 TGTGCCAGCAGTCCGGGACTAGTCGACAATGAGCAGTTCTTC CASSPGLVDNEQFF
. TRBJ2-1 TRBV4-1 . TGCGCCAGCAGCCAAGACGGTAGCGGACCCTACAATGAGCAGTTCTTC CASSQDGSGPYNEQFF
. TRBJ1-2 TRBV5-4 TRBD1 TGTGCCAGCACTGGTTCAGGGGGGAAAGGCTACACCTTC CASTGSGGKGYTF
. TRBJ1-1 TRBV6-5 TRBD1 TGTGCCAGCAGTCAAGACAGGGACACTGAAGCTTTCTTT CASSQDRDTEAFF
. TRBJ1-3 TRBV29-1 . TGCAGCGTTGAAGGGAACAGGGTGGCTGGAAACACCATATATTTT CSVEGNRVAGNTIYF
. TRBJ2-7 TRBV5-6 . TGTGCCAGCAGCCCGACGAATCCCTACGAGCAGTACTTC CASSPTNPYEQYF
. TRBJ1-6 TRBV10-1 . TGCGCCAGCCTGATAAGGGCGGATGATAATTCACCCCTCCACTTT CASLIRADDNSPLHF